The sequence of this T cell receptor (beta chain) was determined in a study of T cell repertoires in cytomegalovirus infection. Looking at the study overall: Through public TCR beta signatures, both CMV infection and matching HLA type were indicated. Study-level points and caveats: Across the ex vivo response, the dominant clonotypes were HLA-C-restricted CMV-specific TCR beta clonotypes.

This clonotype appeared a few times. Its specificity is not known. TCRdb processed the reads anew with MiXCR; each CDR3 protein has one entry. The data hold roughly 600,000 distinct CDR3 sequences, with 24% observed a single time. CDR1 and CDR2 from the germline V gene are MNHEY and SMNVEV (reference sequence). CDR3 length: 12 amino acids. With 3 bases removed from V and 11 bases from J, the gap between germline ends came to 11 bases. The chain couples TRBV27 to TRBJ1-5, with a possible D match to TRBD1 (5 bases). The clonotype originates from a human donor in good health (CMV status not recorded). Some clones in this sample may be carry-over from other donors' samples. The sequencing sample was made of CD8+ T cells from PBMCs. The CDR3 coding sequence is TGTGCCAGCAGTTTTACCGGGGGTGCCCAGCATTTT. Its protein product is CASSFTGGAQHF.